Listed below are T cell receptor beta chains from one sample, sequenced in a study of T-cell memory formation after mild COVID-19. TCRdb fed the 5' RACE reads into MiXCR, producing one record per CDR3 protein. The sample contains roughly 300,000 distinct CDR3 sequences, approximately 8% of which appear only once. Sequencing used PBMCs or a T cell subset sorted from them (not recorded which). The receptor set was obtained from a man aged 18 to 29 who had mild COVID-19 (a few samples of this study predate the infection). Cell type and time point are not known. Each CDR3 is given with its conserved first and last residue. Each record gives: V gene, D gene, clone size, J gene, CDR3 protein, CDR3 DNA. A D gene is named only where the DNA matches it firmly. A clone size is listed for some rows: how often the clone was seen (once, few, many), or a class if it is expanded.

>TRBV4-1|NA|NA|TRBJ1-5
CASSQDPRGVQPQHF
TGCGCCAGCAGCCAAGATCCTAGGGGTGTTCAGCCCCAGCATTTT
>TRBV6-2/TRBV6-3|NA|many|TRBJ2-3
CASSYIHDTQYF
TGTGCCAGCAGTTATATCCACGATACGCAGTATTTT
>TRBV12-3/TRBV12-4|TRBD1|few|TRBJ2-1
CASAIRDRGNNEQFF
TGTGCCAGCGCAATCCGGGACAGGGGTAACAATGAGCAGTTCTTC
>TRBV7-2|TRBD2|few|TRBJ2-3
CASSFTGGYTDTQYF
TGTGCCAGCAGCTTTACCGGGGGGTACACAGATACGCAGTATTTT
>TRBV7-6|NA|few|TRBJ2-2
CASSLTGRGTAGELFF
TGTGCCAGCAGCTTAACGGGGCGGGGCACCGCCGGGGAGCTGTTTTTT
>TRBV12-3/TRBV12-4|NA|many|TRBJ1-5
CASSIYGNQPQHF
TGTGCCAGCAGCATCTATGGCAATCAGCCCCAGCATTTT
>TRBV7-2|TRBD1|many|TRBJ1-6
CASSSGGTGLYNSPLHF
TGTGCCAGCAGCTCAGGGGGGACAGGGTTGTATAATTCACCCCTCCACTTT
>TRBV20-1|NA|few|TRBJ1-2
CSARTGVLGYTF
TGCAGTGCTAGAACAGGTGTCCTTGGCTACACCTTC
>TRBV11-2|NA|NA|TRBJ1-1
CASVLNTEAFF
TGTGCCAGCGTTCTCAACACTGAAGCTTTCTTT
>TRBV19|NA|many|TRBJ2-1
CASSISGAPWDEQFF
TGTGCCAGTAGTATTTCGGGGGCTCCTTGGGATGAGCAGTTCTTC
>TRBV5-1|NA|many|TRBJ2-2
CASSATGITGELFF
TGCGCCAGCAGCGCAACAGGGATCACCGGGGAGCTGTTTTTT
>TRBV6-2/TRBV6-3|NA|few|TRBJ2-1
CASSYRDRKAEQFF
TGTGCCAGCAGTTACCGAGACAGGAAGGCTGAGCAGTTCTTC
>TRBV9|TRBD2|many|TRBJ2-3
CASSVRLRSSGDVDTQYF
TGTGCCAGCAGCGTACGCCTTCGCTCCAGCGGGGACGTAGATACGCAGTATTTT
>TRBV20-1|TRBD1|few|TRBJ2-5
CSARDPGQGETQYF
TGCAGTGCTAGAGATCCGGGACAGGGCGAGACCCAGTACTTC
>TRBV13|NA|many|TRBJ1-1
CASSLEEENTEAFF
TGTGCCAGCAGCTTAGAGGAGGAAAACACTGAAGCTTTCTTT
>TRBV20-1|NA|many|TRBJ2-5
CSARSGGGWETQYF
TGCAGTGCTAGGTCAGGAGGGGGCTGGGAGACCCAGTACTTC
>TRBV10-3|NA|NA|TRBJ2-7
CAISEEGGPYEQYF
TGTGCCATCAGTGAGGAGGGGGGGCCCTACGAGCAGTACTTC
>TRBV27|NA|few|TRBJ1-2
CASSLDGYLYGYTF
TGTGCCAGCAGCCTTGACGGGTACCTCTATGGCTACACCTTC
>TRBV5-1|NA|NA|TRBJ2-1
CASSLGGEAEQFF
TGCGCCAGCAGCTTGGGGGGCGAGGCTGAGCAGTTCTTC